This TCR beta chain was sequenced in a study of control samples from healthy donors and cancer patients. Sequenced by immunoSEQ multiplex PCR; TCRdb stores in-frame clones only, minus some. This sample yields over 75,000 clones, of which around 82% are seen a single time; about 2% belongs to the top ten. Trimming cost V 2 bases and J 3 bases, with 7 bases left between them. Germline CDR1 reads KGHSH; CDR2 reads LQKENI. The CDR3 runs 13 residues. The specimen sequenced was blood. The chain links TRBV18 to TRBJ1-1; D gene unclear. This TCR was sampled from a man aged 60-69 years in good health. The CDR3 region is CASSPVRDTEAFF. CDR3 bases: TGTGCCAGCTCACCAGTACGGGACACTGAAGCTTTCTTT.